A selection of T cell receptor beta chains follows, all from one sample in a study of naive and memory T cell subsets. Using its own MiXCR run on the UMI-ligation and nested PCR reads, TCRdb lists one record per CDR3 protein. The data show about 120,000 distinct CDR3 sequences, around 35% seen once. Sequencing input: central memory CD4+ T cells from blood. The receptors shown here come from a human donor in good health. Both conserved end residues are part of each CDR3. D genes are given only for firm matches. Not all rows give a size; the values are once, few, many and, for expanded clones, a class.

len	d_gene	j_gene	v_gene	abundance	CDR3aa	CDR3nt
15	TRBD1	TRBJ1-1	TRBV11-1	.	CASSLFRGLNTEAFF	TGTGCCAGCAGCTTGTTCAGGGGGCTGAACACTGAAGCTTTCTTT
15	.	TRBJ2-3	TRBV12-3/TRBV12-4	few	CASSLGPLFTDTQYF	TGTGCCAGCAGTTTGGGACCACTTTTCACAGATACGCAGTATTTT
15	.	TRBJ2-5	TRBV7-2	.	CASSLALRGPETQYF	TGTGCCAGCAGCTTAGCGCTGCGGGGTCCGGAGACCCAGTACTTC
14	.	TRBJ2-3	TRBV5-4	.	CASSLAANGDTQYF	TGTGCCAGCAGCTTGGCGGCCAACGGGGATACGCAGTATTTT
15	TRBD2	TRBJ2-1	TRBV28	.	CASSGERENYNEQFF	TGTGCCAGTTCGGGGGAGCGGGAGAACTACAATGAGCAGTTCTTC
13	.	TRBJ1-1	TRBV7-7	few	CASSLETNTEAFF	TGTGCCAGCAGCTTAGAAACGAACACTGAAGCTTTCTTT
13	.	TRBJ1-2	TRBV29-1	few	CSGGVGRDYGYTF	TGCAGCGGCGGGGTAGGCAGGGACTATGGCTACACCTTC
18	TRBD2	TRBJ2-1	TRBV25-1	.	CASSDPSTSGRRDNEQFF	TGTGCCAGCAGTGATCCCTCTACTAGCGGGCGGAGAGACAATGAGCAGTTCTTC
14	.	TRBJ2-1	TRBV12-3/TRBV12-4	few	CASSLKQVYNEQFF	TGTGCCAGCAGTTTGAAACAGGTCTACAATGAGCAGTTCTTC
14	.	TRBJ2-1	TRBV6-5	.	CASSYDANYNEQFF	TGTGCCAGCAGTTACGATGCGAACTACAATGAGCAGTTCTTC
14	.	TRBJ1-1	TRBV15	.	CATSPRQRNTEAFF	TGTGCCACCAGCCCAAGACAGCGGAACACTGAAGCTTTCTTT
15	TRBD1	TRBJ2-4	TRBV28	.	CASSPKKGARNIQYF	TGTGCCAGCAGTCCCAAGAAGGGGGCGCGGAACATTCAGTACTTC
21	.	TRBJ1-1	TRBV28	many	CASSSQTGIGTQGRPNTEAFF	TGTGCCAGCAGTTCCCAAACGGGCATCGGGACTCAAGGCCGACCGAACACTGAAGCTTTCTTT
14	.	TRBJ2-7	TRBV3-1	once	CASSLIEGGYEQYF	TGTGCCAGCAGCCTGATAGAGGGGGGCTACGAGCAGTACTTC
14	TRBD2	TRBJ2-5	TRBV20-1	many	CSAGLAGGSETQYF	TGCAGTGCCGGTCTAGCGGGAGGTTCGGAGACCCAGTACTTC
15	TRBD1	TRBJ1-3	TRBV30	few	CAWSTAGTVGNTIYF	TGTGCCTGGAGTACAGCCGGGACAGTTGGAAACACCATATATTTT
15	TRBD1	TRBJ1-1	TRBV3-1	.	CASSHGYGTDTEAFF	TGTGCCAGCAGCCACGGTTATGGGACAGACACTGAAGCTTTCTTT
16	.	TRBJ2-4	TRBV6-5	.	CASSQSSRGAKNIQYF	TGTGCCAGCAGTCAATCCTCCAGGGGCGCCAAAAACATTCAGTACTTC
16	TRBD2	TRBJ2-3	TRBV27	.	CASSFLREGGTDTQYF	TGTGCCAGCAGTTTTCTGCGGGAGGGCGGCACAGATACGCAGTATTTT
14	TRBD1	TRBJ2-7	TRBV20-1	.	CSAPVIGTGNEQYF	TGCAGTGCCCCAGTTATTGGGACAGGGAACGAGCAGTACTTC
14	TRBD1	TRBJ2-2	TRBV20-1	.	CSARKQGYTGELFF	TGCAGTGCTAGGAAACAGGGGTACACCGGGGAGCTGTTTTTT
13	TRBD1	TRBJ2-7	TRBV20-1	few	CSASTGTVYEQYF	TGCAGTGCTAGTACCGGGACAGTTTACGAGCAGTACTTC
16	TRBD2	TRBJ2-3	TRBV3-1	.	CASSQGRTSPKDTQYF	TGTGCCAGCAGCCAAGGCCGGACTAGCCCTAAGGATACGCAGTATTTT
13	TRBD1	TRBJ1-1	TRBV6-6	.	CASRLDRGTEAFF	TGTGCCAGCAGATTAGACAGGGGCACTGAAGCTTTCTTT
12	.	TRBJ2-1	TRBV29-1	.	CSVSRAENEQFF	TGCAGCGTTTCCAGGGCGGAAAATGAGCAGTTCTTC
17	TRBD2	TRBJ2-2	TRBV20-1	.	CSARGLAGGPGSGELFF	TGCAGTGCGCGAGGGCTAGCGGGAGGGCCGGGCAGCGGGGAGCTGTTTTTT
12	.	TRBJ1-2	TRBV29-1	medium-sized	CSVEDRPGSYTF	TGCAGCGTTGAAGATCGTCCAGGGAGCTACACCTTC
15	TRBD1	TRBJ2-2	TRBV20-1	few	CSASGQGARTGELFF	TGCAGTGCTAGCGGGCAGGGGGCGCGCACCGGGGAGCTGTTTTTT
13	.	TRBJ2-1	TRBV20-1	few	CSAREMGRYFWFF	TGCAGTGCTAGAGAAATGGGCAGGTACTTTTGGTTCTTC
12	.	TRBJ1-1	TRBV10-3	few	CAIRGDRTQAFF	TGTGCCATCAGGGGTGATAGAACCCAAGCTTTCTTT
15	TRBD2	TRBJ2-7	TRBV20-1	few	CSARSASGNTYEQYF	TGCAGTGCGAGATCGGCTAGCGGGAATACCTACGAGCAGTACTTC
13	TRBD2	TRBJ2-1	TRBV5-8	.	CASSFREGDEQFF	TGTGCCAGCAGCTTCCGGGAGGGCGATGAGCAGTTCTTC